This T cell receptor (beta chain) was profiled in a study of Ad26.COV2.S vaccination and SARS-CoV-2 variants. Germline V gene sequence: CDR1 LGHDT, CDR2 YNNKEL (reference sequence). V lost 1 base and J 1 base, leaving 12 bases between the germline ends. The CDR3 contains 16 residues. Whole-study findings and limits: Post-vaccination breadth of spike-specific CD8+ and CD4+ T cell responses was reportedly substantial.

Repertoires were generated with immunoSEQ multiplex PCR, while TCRdb's copy carries only in-frame clones and drops some. Here the sample spans 300,000 to 350,000 clones, 85% to 90% being singletons. Stated treatment: about 20 received Ad26.COV2.S at low or high dose, single or two shots; 5 received placebo; per-sample allocation not given. Following the first vaccine or placebo injection, samples were taken on day 63. Immunization relied on an Ad26 vector, which expressed Wuhan-strain SARS-CoV-2 spike. Turning to this clone: The antigen is unknown.

The chain links TRBV3-1 (or the pseudogene TRBV3-2) to TRBJ2-3; D not resolved. The sequencing here drew on peripheral blood, taken in a trial of Ad26.COV2.S vaccine versus placebo. The clonotype was recovered from a person between 18 and 59 years old who received the Ad26.COV2.S COVID-19 vaccine or a placebo. CDR3 sequence: CASSQGEGWRTDTQYF. CDR3 nucleotide sequence: TGTGCCAGCAGCCAAGGTGAAGGGTGGCGCACAGATACGCAGTATTTT.